The 6 T cell receptor beta chains reported below all come from one sample, sequenced in a study of identical twins. MiXCR was run by TCRdb on the 5' RACE reads, yielding one entry per CDR3 protein. The repertoire holds approximately 530,000 distinct CDR3 sequences, about a fifth seen once, with more than 0.4% in the top ten. This same sample was also taken into another study, of yellow fever vaccine responses in identical twins.

Sequencing input: CD4+ T cells sorted from blood. The receptors originated from a young woman in good health.

Only a few counts were recorded for this clonotype. This chain connects TRBV10-2 to TRBJ1-5; 8 bases fit TRBD1. The CDR3 is 16 amino acids. Germline values: CDR1 WSHSY, CDR2 SAAADI. Germline trimming cut 4 bases from V and 7 bases from J; bases unmatched to any gene: 12. The DNA for the CDR3 is TGCGCCAGCAGTGTGATTTCGCCGACAGGGGAACAGCCCCAGCATTTT. Translating it yields CASSVISPTGEQPQHF.

The rearrangement links TRBV20-1 to TRBJ2-1; D possibly matches TRBD1 or TRBD2 (5 bases each). The V end was cut by 0 bases, the J end by 8 bases, with 14 bases between. The CDR3 length is 14 residues. The V gene's germline CDR1 is DFQATT and CDR2 SNEGSKA (reference sequence). The CDR3 here is CSARDGTSGHEQFF. The CDR3 DNA reads TGCAGTGCTAGAGATGGGACCTCTGGCCATGAGCAGTTCTTC.

The V and J genes are TRBV2 and TRBJ1-6; D gene uncertain. The CDR3 contains 16 residues. Germline CDR1 SNHLY, CDR2 FYNNEI. The V end was cut by 6 bases, the J end by 0 bases, with 12 bases between. The CDR3, as DNA: TGTGCCAGCAGGGACCAGCCTACCTCCTATAATTCACCCCTCCACTTT. It yields the protein CASRDQPTSYNSPLHF.

This clonotype appeared a few times. The CDR3, as DNA: TGTGCCATCAGTGGAACTACGGATACGCAGTATTTT. Protein: CAISGTTDTQYF. This sequence joins TRBV10-3 and TRBJ2-3; D unclear. Germline CDR1 is ENHRY and CDR2 is SYGVKD. V lost 4 bases to trimming and J lost 6 bases, with 8 bases between them. There are 12 residues in the CDR3.

This clonotype was found a few times. The V gene is TRBV20-1, the J gene TRBJ1-1, with D tentatively TRBD1 (6 bases). The CDR3 spans 14 residues. The ends were cut back, 0 bases at V and 1 base at J, with 9 bases in the middle. Germline assignment: CDR1 DFQATT and CDR2 SNEGSKA (reference sequence). CDR3 loop: CSARDGDTNTEAFF. The CDR3 DNA sequence: TGCAGTGCTAGAGATGGGGACACGAACACTGAAGCTTTCTTT.

This clonotype was detected a few times. The chain uses TRBV20-1 and TRBJ1-6; 9 nucleotides align to TRBD1. CDR1 and CDR2 from the germline V gene are DFQATT and SNEGSKA (reference sequence). The CDR3 runs to 14 residues. Losses at the gene ends were 3 bases for V and 9 bases for J; bases not matched to a gene: 6. The CDR3 sequence: CSARIQGAVSPLHF. The DNA for the CDR3 is TGCAGTGCTAGGATACAGGGGGCGGTTTCACCCCTCCACTTT.